This T cell receptor beta chain was profiled in a study of post-analysis software for immune sequencing data. Findings and limits, study-wide: About five TRBV segments (TRBV5-6, TRBV5-1 and TRBV20-1 among them) occurred more frequently in patients than in controls.

Unique molecular identifiers tagged the TCR beta cDNA libraries. TCRdb reprocessed the PCR reads via MiXCR and lists one record per CDR3 protein. The profile shows approximately 260,000 distinct CDR3 sequences, 36% of them singletons. In the case of this clonotype: Its target is not known.

V dropped 0 bases and J dropped 3; count of bases not matched to a gene: 5. Germline V gives CDR1 LGHNA, CDR2 YNFKEQ. The CDR3 totals 17 residues. The sample was blood. The origin of this receptor is a girl aged 10 to 17 with multiple sclerosis. This chain connects TRBV4-2 to TRBJ2-7; TRBD2 matches at 13 bases. CDR3 sequence: CASSQDWTSGSFYEQYF. Written as DNA, the CDR3 is TGTGCCAGCAGCCAAGACTGGACTAGCGGGAGCTTCTACGAGCAGTACTTC.